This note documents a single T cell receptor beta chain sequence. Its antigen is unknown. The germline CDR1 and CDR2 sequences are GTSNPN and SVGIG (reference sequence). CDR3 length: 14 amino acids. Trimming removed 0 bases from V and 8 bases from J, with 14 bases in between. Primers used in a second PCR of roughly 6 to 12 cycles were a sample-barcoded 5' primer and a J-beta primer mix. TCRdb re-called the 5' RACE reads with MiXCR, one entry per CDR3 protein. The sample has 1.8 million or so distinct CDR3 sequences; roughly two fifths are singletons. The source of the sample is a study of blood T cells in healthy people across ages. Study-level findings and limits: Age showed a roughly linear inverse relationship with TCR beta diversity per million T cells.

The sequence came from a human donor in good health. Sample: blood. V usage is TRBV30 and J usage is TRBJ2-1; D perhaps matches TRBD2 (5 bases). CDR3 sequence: CAWSVRGYNHEQFF. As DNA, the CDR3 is TGTGCCTGGAGTGTACGAGGGTACAACCATGAGCAGTTCTTC.